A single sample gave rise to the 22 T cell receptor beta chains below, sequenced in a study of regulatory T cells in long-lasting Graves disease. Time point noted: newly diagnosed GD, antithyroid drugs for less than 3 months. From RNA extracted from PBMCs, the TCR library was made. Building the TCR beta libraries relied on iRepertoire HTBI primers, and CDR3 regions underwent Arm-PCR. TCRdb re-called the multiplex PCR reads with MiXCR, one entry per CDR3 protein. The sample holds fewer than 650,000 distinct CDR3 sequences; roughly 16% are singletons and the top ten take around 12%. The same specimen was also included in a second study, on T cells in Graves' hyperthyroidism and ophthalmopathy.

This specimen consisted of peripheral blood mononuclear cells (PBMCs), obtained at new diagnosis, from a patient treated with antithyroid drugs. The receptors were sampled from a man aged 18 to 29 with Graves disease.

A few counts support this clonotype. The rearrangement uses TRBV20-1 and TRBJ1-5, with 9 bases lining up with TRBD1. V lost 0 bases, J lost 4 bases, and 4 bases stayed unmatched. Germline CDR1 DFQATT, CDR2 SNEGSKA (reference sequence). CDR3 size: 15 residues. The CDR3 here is CSARETGGKNQPQHF. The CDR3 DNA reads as TGCAGTGCTAGAGAGACAGGGGGGAAAAATCAGCCCCAGCATTTT.

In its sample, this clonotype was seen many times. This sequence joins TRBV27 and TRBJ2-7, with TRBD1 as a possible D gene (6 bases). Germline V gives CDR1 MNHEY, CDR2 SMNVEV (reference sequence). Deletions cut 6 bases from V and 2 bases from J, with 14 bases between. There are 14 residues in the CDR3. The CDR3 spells CASSLTGPPYEQYF. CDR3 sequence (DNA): TGTGCCAGCAGCCTCACAGGGCCCCCCTACGAGCAGTACTTC.

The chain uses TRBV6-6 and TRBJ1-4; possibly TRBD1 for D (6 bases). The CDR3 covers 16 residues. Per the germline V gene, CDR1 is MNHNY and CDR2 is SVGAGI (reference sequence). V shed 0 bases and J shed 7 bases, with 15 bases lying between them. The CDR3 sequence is CASSYSRGGAGEKLFF. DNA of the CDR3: TGTGCCAGCAGTTACTCGAGGGGGGGGGCCGGTGAAAAACTGTTTTTT.

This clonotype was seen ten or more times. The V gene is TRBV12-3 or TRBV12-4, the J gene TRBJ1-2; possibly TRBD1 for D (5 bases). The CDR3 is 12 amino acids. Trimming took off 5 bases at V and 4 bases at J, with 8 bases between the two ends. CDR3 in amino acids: CASSPGPYGYTF. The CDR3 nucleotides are TGTGCCAGCAGTCCAGGGCCCTATGGCTACACCTTC.

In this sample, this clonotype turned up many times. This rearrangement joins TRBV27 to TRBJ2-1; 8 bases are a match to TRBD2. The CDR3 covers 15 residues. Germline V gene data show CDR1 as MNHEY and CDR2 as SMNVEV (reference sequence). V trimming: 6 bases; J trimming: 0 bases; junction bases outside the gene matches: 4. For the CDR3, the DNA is TGTGCCAGCAGGCTACTAGCGGTCTCCTACAATGAGCAGTTCTTC. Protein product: CASRLLAVSYNEQFF.

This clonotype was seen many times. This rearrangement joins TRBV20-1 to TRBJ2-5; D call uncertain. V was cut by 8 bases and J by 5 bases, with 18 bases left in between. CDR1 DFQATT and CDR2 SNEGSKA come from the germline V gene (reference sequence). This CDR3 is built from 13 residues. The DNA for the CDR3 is TGCAGTACTACACTCGGGTTCGGCGAGACCCAGTACTTC. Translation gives CSTTLGFGETQYF.

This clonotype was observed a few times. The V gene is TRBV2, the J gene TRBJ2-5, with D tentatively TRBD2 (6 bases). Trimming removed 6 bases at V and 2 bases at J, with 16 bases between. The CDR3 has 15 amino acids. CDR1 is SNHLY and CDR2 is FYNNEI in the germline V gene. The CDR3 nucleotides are TGTGCCAGCAGAGGAGTAGGGACTGGACAAGAGACCCAGTACTTC. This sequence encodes CASRGVGTGQETQYF.

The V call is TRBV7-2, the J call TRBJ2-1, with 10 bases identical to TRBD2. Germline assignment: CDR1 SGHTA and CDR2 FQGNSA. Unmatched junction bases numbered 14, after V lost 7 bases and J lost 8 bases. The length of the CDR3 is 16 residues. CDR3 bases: TGTGCCAGCATCCCGGGTGATAGCGGGAGGCAGGATGAGCAGTTCTTC. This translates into CASIPGDSGRQDEQFF.

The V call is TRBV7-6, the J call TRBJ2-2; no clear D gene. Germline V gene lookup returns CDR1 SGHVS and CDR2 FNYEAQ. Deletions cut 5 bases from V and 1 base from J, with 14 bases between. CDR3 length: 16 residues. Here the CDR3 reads CASSAHVGVNTGELFF. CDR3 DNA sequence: TGTGCCAGCAGCGCCCACGTTGGGGTGAACACCGGGGAGCTGTTTTTT.

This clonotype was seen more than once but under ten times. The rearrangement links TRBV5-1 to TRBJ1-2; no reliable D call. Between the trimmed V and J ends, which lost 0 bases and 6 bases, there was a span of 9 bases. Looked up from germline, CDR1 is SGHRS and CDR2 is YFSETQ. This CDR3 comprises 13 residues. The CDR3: CASSLGAGHGYTF. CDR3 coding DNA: TGCGCCAGCAGCTTGGGGGCAGGCCATGGCTACACCTTC.

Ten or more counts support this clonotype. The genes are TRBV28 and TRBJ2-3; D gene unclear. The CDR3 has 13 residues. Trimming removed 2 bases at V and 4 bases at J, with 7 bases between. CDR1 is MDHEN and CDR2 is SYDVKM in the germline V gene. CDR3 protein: CASSLRLPDTQYF. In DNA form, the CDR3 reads TGTGCCAGCAGTTTAAGGCTGCCAGATACGCAGTATTTT.

CDR3 protein: CASSKTGYPHEQYF. The CDR3 region has the DNA TGTGCCAGCAGTAAAACAGGGTACCCCCACGAGCAGTACTTC. V and J are TRBV12-3 or TRBV12-4 and TRBJ2-7; tentatively, D is TRBD1 (6 bases). The CDR3 covers 14 residues. V was cut by 5 bases and J by 5 bases, with 16 bases left in between.

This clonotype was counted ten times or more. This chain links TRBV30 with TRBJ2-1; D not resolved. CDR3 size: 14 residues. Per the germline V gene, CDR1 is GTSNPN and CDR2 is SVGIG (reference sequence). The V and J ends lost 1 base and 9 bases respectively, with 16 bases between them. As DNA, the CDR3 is TGTGCCTGGAGTGACCCCCCCGCCTTCGCTGAGCAGTTCTTC. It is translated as CAWSDPPAFAEQFF.

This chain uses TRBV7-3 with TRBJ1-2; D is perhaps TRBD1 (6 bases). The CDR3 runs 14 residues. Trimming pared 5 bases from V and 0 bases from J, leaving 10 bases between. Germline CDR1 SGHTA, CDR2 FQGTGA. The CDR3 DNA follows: TGTGCCAGCAGCAAGGACAGTTCTAACTATGGCTACACCTTC. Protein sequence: CASSKDSSNYGYTF.

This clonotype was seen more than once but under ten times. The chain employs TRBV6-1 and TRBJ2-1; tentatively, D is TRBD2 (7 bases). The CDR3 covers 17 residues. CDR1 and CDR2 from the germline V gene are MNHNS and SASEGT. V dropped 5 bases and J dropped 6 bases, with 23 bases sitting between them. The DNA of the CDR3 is TGTGCCAGCAGTCGCCTGAGGGGGGGGGAGGGGGGCAATGAGCAGTTCTTC. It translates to CASSRLRGGEGGNEQFF.

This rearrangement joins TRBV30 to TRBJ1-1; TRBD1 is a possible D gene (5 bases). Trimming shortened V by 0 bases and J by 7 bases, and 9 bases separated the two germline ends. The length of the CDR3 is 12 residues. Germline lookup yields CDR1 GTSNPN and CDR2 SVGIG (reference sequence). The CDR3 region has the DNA TGTGCCTGGAGTGTAGGGGTCGGTGAAGCTTTCTTT. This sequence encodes CAWSVGVGEAFF.

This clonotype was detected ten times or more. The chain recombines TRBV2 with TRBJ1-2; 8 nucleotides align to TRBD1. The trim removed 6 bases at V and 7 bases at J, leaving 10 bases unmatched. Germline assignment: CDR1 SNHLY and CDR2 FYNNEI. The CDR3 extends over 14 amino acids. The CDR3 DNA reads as TGTGCCAGCAGGGGGGACAGGACCCCAGGTGGCTACACCTTC. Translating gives CASRGDRTPGGYTF.

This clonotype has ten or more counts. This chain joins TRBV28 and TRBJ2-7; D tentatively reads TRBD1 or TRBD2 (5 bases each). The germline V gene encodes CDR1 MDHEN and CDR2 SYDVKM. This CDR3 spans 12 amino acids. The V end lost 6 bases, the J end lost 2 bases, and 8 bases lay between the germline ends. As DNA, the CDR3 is TGTGCCAGCAGGGGGGAGCCCTACGAGCAGTACTTC. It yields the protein CASRGEPYEQYF.

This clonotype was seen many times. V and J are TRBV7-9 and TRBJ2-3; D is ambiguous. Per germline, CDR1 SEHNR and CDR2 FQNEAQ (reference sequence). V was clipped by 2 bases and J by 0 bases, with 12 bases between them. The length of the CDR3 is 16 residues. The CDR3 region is CASSLSTDSSTDTQYF. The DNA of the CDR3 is TGTGCCAGCAGCTTAAGTACAGACTCTAGCACAGATACGCAGTATTTT.

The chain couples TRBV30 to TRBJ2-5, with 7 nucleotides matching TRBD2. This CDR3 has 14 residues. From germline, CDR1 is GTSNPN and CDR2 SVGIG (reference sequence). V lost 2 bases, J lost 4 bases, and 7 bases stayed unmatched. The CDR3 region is CAWSWGEGPETQYF. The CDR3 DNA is TGTGCCTGGAGTTGGGGGGAGGGCCCAGAGACCCAGTACTTC.

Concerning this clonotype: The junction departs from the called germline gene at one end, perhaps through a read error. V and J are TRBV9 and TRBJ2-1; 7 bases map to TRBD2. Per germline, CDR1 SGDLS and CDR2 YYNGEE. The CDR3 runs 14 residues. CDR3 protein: CTSSVEPREDEQFF. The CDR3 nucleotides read TGTACCAGCAGCGTAGAACCTCGGGAGGATGAGCAGTTCTTC.

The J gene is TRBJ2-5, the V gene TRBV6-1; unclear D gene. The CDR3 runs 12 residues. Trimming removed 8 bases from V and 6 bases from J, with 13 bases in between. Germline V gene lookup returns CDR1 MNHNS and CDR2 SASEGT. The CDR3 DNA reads TGTGCCAGCTGCCAGTGGGTCAAGACCCAGTACTTC. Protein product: CASCQWVKTQYF.